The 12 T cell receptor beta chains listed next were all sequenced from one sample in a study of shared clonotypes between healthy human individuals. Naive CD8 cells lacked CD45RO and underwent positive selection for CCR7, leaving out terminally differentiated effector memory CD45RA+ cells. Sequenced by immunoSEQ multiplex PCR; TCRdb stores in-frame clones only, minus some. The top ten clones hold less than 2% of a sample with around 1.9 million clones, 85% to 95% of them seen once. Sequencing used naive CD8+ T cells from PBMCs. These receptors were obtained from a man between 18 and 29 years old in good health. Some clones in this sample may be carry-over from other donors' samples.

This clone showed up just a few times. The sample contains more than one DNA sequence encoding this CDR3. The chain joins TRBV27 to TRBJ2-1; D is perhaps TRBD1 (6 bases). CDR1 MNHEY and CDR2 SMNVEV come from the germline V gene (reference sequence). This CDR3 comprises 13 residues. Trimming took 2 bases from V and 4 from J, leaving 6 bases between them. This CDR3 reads CASSLTGYNEQFF. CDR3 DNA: TGTGCCAGCAGTTTAACAGGGTACAATGAGCAGTTCTTC.

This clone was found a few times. Written as DNA, the CDR3 is TGTGCCATCAGTGACACACAGGGTAATCAGCCCCAGCATTTT. This translates into CAISDTQGNQPQHF. The rearrangement uses TRBV10-3 and TRBJ1-5; tentative D call: TRBD1 (6 bases). The V end lost 3 bases, the J end lost 4 bases, and 10 bases lay between the germline ends. This CDR3 has 14 amino acids. From germline, CDR1 is ENHRY and CDR2 SYGVKD.

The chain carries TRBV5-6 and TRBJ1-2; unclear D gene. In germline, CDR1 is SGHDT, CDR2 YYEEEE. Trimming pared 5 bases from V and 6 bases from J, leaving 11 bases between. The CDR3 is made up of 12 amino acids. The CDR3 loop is CASSIGGHGYTF. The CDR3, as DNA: TGTGCCAGCAGTATAGGAGGGCATGGCTACACCTTC.

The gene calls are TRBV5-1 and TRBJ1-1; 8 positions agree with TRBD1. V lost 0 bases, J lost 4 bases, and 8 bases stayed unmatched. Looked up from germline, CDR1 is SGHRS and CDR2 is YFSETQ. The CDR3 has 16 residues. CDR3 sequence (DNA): TGCGCCAGCAGCTTGGAGAGACAGGGGTGGAGCACTGAAGCTTTCTTT. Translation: CASSLERQGWSTEAFF.

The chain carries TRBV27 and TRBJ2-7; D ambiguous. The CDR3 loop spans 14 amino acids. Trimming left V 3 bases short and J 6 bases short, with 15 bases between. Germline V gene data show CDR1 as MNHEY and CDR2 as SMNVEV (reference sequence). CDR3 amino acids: CASSLVSTTFEQYF. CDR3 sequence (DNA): TGTGCCAGCAGTTTGGTCAGTACTACGTTCGAGCAGTACTTC.

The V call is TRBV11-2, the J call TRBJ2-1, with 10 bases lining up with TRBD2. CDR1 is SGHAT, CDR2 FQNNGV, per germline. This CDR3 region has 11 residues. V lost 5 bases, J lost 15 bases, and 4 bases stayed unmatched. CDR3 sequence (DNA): TGTGCCAGCAGCGAGGGACTAGCGAGGTTCTTC. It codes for CASSEGLARFF.

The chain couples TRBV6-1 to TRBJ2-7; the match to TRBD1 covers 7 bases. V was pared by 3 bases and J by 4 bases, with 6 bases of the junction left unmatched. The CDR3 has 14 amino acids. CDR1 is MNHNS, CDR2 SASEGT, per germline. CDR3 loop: CASSEGQLRYEQYF. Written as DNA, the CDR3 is TGTGCCAGCAGTGAGGGACAGCTACGGTACGAGCAGTACTTC.

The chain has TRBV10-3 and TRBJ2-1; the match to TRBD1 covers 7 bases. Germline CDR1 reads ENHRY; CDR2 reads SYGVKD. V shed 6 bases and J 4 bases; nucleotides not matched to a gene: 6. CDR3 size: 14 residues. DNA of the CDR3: TGTGCCATCAGGGGACAGTTCGCTTACAATGAGCAGTTCTTC. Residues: CAIRGQFAYNEQFF.

The chain's CDR3 is CASSPPWANVLTF. The CDR3 bases are TGTGCCAGCAGCCCCCCCTGGGCCAACGTCCTGACTTTC. The rearrangement uses TRBV7-9 and TRBJ2-6; D remains ambiguous. The CDR3 loop spans 13 amino acids. CDR1 is SEHNR and CDR2 is FQNEAQ in the germline V gene (reference sequence). V dropped 5 bases and J dropped 5 bases, with 7 bases sitting between them. The full variable domain, in which reference TRBV7-9 and TRBJ2-6 provide the parts outside the CDR3, is DTGVSQNPRHKITKRGQNVTFRCDPISEHNRLYWYRQTLGQGPEFLTYFQNEAQLEKSRLLSDRFSAERPKGSFSTLEIQRTEQGDSAMYLCASSPPWANVLTFGAGSRLTVL.

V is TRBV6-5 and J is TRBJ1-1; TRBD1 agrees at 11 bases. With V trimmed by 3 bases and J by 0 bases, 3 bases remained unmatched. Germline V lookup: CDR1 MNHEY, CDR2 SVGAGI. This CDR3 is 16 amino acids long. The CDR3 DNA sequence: TGTGCCAGCAGTTATGGGACAGGGGGGATGAACACTGAAGCTTTCTTT. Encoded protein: CASSYGTGGMNTEAFF.

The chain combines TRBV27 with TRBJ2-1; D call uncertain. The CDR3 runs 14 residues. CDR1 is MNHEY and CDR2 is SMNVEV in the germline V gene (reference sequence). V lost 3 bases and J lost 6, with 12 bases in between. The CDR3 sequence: CASSFNPKVNEQFF. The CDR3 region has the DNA TGTGCCAGCAGTTTCAACCCTAAAGTCAATGAGCAGTTCTTC.

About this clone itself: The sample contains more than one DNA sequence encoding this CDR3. The CDR3 reads CASSGSSGSYNEQFF. CDR3 bases: TGTGCCAGCAGCGGCTCTAGCGGTTCCTACAATGAGCAGTTCTTC. The chain recombines TRBV9 with TRBJ2-1, with TRBD2 matching 7 bases. The germline gives CDR1 SGDLS, CDR2 YYNGEE. The CDR3 has 15 amino acids. After removal of 3 bases from V and 1 base from J, the junction contained 4 bases not matched to a gene.